This T cell receptor beta chain appears in the sequencing data of a study of blood T cell repertoires in COVID-19. Across the whole study: PBMCs, B-cell-depleted T cells, or T cells were the source of the cDNA or gDNA that made up the material.

The length of the CDR3 is 14 residues. Per germline, CDR1 MNHNY and CDR2 SVGAGI (reference sequence). The V and J ends lost 5 bases and 9 bases, in that order; junction bases with no gene match: 5. As processed by the authors: Estimation of nucleated cell counts was performed using reference gene primer amplification. The protocol was immunoSEQ multiplex PCR, while the TCRdb copy is restricted to in-frame clones and leaves out a portion. V, J and clone size reflect that table, while D and trimming were determined from the DNA. The sample carries 100,000 to 150,000 clones, around 79% recorded once. The sequence derives from a man between 65 and 85 years old with acute or convalescent COVID-19. The specimen was peripheral blood. This chain links TRBV6-6 with TRBJ1-6, with 9 bases that match TRBD1. The CDR3 here is CASSQGQGGSPLHF. For the CDR3, the DNA is TGTGCCAGCAGTCAGGGACAGGGTGGTTCACCCCTCCACTTT.